This TCR beta chain was sequenced for a study of T cell repertoires in cytomegalovirus infection. Study background: Both recently identified HLA-C-restricted and well-studied HLA-B-restricted CMV epitopes were used in the study. Indications came from public TCR beta signatures; they pointed to CMV infection and to a matching HLA type. General study points: Frequencies of public TCR beta families were cumulated, and this identified carriers of CMV plus the relevant HLA. It was HLA-C-restricted CMV-specific TCR beta clonotypes that dominated the response ex vivo.

In its sample, this clonotype was seen a few times. The antigen remains unidentified. TCRdb re-called the reads with MiXCR, one entry per CDR3 protein. Of about 740,000 distinct CDR3 sequences detected, roughly a third appear once; the ten largest clones hold 15% to 20%. The clonotype comes from a human donor in good health (CMV status not recorded). Some clones in this sample may be carry-over from other donors' samples. The source was cultured PBMCs, collected from culture after CMV antigen stimulation.

In DNA, the CDR3 is TGTGCCAGCAGCTTAGCTGGGGGACTAGCGGGGTACTACGAGCAGTACTTC. It encodes CASSLAGGLAGYYEQYF. The chain carries TRBV7-2 and TRBJ2-7, with 13 bases matching TRBD2. The germline gives CDR1 SGHTA, CDR2 FQGNSA. Germline trimming cut 0 bases from V and 3 bases from J; bases unmatched to any gene: 5. This CDR3 region has 17 residues.